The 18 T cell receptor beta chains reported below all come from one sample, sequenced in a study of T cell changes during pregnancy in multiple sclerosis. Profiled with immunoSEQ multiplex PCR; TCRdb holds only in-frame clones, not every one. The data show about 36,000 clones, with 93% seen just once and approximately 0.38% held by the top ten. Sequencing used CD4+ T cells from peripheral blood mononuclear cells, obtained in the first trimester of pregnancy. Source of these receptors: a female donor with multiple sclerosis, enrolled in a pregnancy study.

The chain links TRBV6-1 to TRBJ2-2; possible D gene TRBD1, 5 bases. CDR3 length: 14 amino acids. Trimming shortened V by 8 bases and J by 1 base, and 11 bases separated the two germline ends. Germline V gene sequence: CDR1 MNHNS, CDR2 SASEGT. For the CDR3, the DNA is TGTGCCAGCCGCGGACAACTGAACACCGGGGAGCTGTTTTTT. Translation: CASRGQLNTGELFF.

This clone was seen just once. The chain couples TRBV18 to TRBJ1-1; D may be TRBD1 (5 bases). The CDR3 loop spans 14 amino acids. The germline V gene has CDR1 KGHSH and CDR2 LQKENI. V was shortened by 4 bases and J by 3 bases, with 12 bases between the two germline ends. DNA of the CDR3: TGTGCCAGCTCACTCGACAGAATTTACACTGAAGCTTTCTTT. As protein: CASSLDRIYTEAFF.

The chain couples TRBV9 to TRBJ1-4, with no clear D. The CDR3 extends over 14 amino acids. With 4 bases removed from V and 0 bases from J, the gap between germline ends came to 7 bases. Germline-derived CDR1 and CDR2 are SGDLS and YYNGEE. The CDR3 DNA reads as TGTGCCAGCAGCCCCCACTCAACTAATGAAAAACTGTTTTTT. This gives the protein CASSPHSTNEKLFF. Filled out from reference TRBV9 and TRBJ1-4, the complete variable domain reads DSGVTQTPKHLITATGQRVTLRCSPRSGDLSVYWYQQSLDQGLQFLIQYYNGEERAKGNILERFSAQQFPDLHSELNLSSLELGDSALYFCASSPHSTNEKLFFGSGTQLSVL.

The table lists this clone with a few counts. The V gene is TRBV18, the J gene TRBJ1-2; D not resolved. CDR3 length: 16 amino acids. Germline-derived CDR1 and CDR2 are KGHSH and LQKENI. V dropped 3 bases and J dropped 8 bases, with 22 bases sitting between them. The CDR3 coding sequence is TGTGCCAGCTCACCTGAGACTCAGAGGTTGCTGTCCGGCTACACCTTC. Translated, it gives CASSPETQRLLSGYTF.

The CDR3 region is CASSIVQGNTGELFF. As DNA, the CDR3 is TGTGCCAGTAGTATAGTTCAGGGAAACACCGGGGAGCTGTTTTTT. The chain couples TRBV19 to TRBJ2-2, with D possibly TRBD1 on 5 matching bases. There are 15 residues in the CDR3. Per germline, CDR1 LNHDA and CDR2 SQIVND (reference sequence). V shed 1 base and J shed 2 bases, with 8 bases lying between them.

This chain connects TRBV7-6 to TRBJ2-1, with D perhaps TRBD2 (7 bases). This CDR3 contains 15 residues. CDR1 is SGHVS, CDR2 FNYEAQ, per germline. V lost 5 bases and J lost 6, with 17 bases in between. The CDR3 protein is CASSENIRGGNEQFF. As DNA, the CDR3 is TGTGCCAGCAGCGAGAATATTAGGGGGGGCAATGAGCAGTTCTTC.

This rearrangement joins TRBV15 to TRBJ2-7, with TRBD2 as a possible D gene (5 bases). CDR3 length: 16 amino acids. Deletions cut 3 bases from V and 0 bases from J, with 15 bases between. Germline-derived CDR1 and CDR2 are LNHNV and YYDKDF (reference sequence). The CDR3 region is CATSSEGGADSYEQYF. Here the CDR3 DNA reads TGTGCCACCAGCAGTGAGGGTGGAGCGGACTCCTACGAGCAGTACTTC.

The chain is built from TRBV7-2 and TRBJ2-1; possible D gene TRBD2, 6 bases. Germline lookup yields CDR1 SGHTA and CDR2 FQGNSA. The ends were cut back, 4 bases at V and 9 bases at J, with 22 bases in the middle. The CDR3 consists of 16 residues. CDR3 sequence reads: CASSSGREMGMSEQFF. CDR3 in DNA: TGTGCCAGCAGCTCGGGCCGGGAGATGGGAATGAGTGAGCAGTTCTTC.

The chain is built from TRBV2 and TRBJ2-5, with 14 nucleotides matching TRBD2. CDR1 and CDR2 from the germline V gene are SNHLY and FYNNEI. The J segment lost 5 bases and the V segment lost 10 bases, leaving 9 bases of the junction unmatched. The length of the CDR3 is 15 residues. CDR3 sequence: CATGTSGGRGETQYF. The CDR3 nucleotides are TGTGCCACCGGGACTAGCGGGGGCCGGGGGGAGACCCAGTACTTC.

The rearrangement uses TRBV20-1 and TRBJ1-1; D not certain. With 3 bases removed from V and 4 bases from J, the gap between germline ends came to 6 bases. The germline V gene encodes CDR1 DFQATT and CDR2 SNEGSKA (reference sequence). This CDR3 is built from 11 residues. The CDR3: CSASAGTEAFF. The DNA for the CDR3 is TGCAGTGCTAGCGCGGGCACTGAAGCTTTCTTT.

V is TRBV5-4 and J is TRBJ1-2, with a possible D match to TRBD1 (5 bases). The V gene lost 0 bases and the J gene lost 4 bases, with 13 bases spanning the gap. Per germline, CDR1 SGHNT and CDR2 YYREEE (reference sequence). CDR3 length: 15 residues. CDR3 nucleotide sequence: TGTGCCAGCAGCTTGGGGAGGGGACCGGGCTATGGCTACACCTTC. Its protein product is CASSLGRGPGYGYTF.

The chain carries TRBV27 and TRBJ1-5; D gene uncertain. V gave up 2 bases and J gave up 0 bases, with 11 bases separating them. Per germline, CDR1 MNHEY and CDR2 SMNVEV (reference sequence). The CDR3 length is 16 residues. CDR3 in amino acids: CASSLVAIDSNQPQHF. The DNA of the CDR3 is TGTGCCAGCAGTTTAGTGGCAATTGATAGCAATCAGCCCCAGCATTTT.

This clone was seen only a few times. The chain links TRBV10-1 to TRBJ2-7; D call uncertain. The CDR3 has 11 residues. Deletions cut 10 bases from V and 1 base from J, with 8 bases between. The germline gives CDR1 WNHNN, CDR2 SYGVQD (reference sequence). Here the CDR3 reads CATWSSYEQYF. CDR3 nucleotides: TGCGCCACCTGGAGTTCCTACGAGCAGTACTTC.

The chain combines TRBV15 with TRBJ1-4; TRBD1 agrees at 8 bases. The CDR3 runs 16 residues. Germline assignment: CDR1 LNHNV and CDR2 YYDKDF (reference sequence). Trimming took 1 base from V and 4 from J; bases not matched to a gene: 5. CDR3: CATSRGQGAFNEKLFF. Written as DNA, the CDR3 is TGTGCCACCAGCAGAGGCCAGGGGGCCTTTAATGAAAAACTGTTTTTT.

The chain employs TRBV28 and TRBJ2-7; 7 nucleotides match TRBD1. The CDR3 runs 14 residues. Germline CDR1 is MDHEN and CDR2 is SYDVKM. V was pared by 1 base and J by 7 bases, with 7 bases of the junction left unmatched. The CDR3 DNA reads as TGTGCCAGCAGTTTATCTGACAGGGCACGGGAGCAGTACTTC. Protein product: CASSLSDRAREQYF.

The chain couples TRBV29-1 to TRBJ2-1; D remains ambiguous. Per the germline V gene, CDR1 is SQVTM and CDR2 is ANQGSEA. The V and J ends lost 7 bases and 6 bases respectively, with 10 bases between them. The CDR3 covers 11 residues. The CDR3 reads CSARAGNEQFF. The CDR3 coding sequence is TGCAGCGCCCGAGCTGGCAATGAGCAGTTCTTC.

The CDR3 loop is CASSRADSSYNEQFF. The CDR3 region has the DNA TGTGCCAGTAGTAGAGCGGACAGCTCCTACAATGAGCAGTTCTTC. This chain joins TRBV19 and TRBJ2-1, with D perhaps matching TRBD1 (6 bases). CDR1 is LNHDA, CDR2 SQIVND, per germline (reference sequence). This CDR3 is 15 amino acids long. The V gene lost 4 bases and the J gene lost 0 bases, with 10 bases spanning the gap.

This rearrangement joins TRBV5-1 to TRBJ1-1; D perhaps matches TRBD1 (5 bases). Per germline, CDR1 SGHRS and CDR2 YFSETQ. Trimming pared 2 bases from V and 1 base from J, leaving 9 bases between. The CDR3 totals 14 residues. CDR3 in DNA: TGCGCCAGCAGCTTCTCTCAGGGGAACACTGAAGCTTTCTTT. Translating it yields CASSFSQGNTEAFF.